This TCR beta chain came from a study of blood T cell repertoires in COVID-19. Study summary: COVID-19 samples from acute and convalescent phases originated in the United States, Italy and Spain. T cells, B-cell-depleted T cells, or PBMCs supplied cDNA or gDNA.

In the source study's methods: Amplification from reference gene primers served as the basis for estimated nucleated cell counts. Repertoires were generated with immunoSEQ multiplex PCR, while TCRdb's copy carries only in-frame clones and drops some. Clone size and V and J calls were adopted from that table, with D and trimming inferred from the DNA. In the table there are around 300,000 clones, 75% to 90% of which are singletons. This clone appeared a few times. The germline CDR1 and CDR2 sequences are MDHEN and SYDVKM. The CDR3 extends over 12 amino acids. Deletions cut 1 base from V and 5 bases from J, with 5 bases between.

This TCR derives from a woman aged 40 to 55 with acute or convalescent COVID-19. The rearrangement uses TRBV28 and TRBJ1-2; D is undetermined. Specimen: peripheral blood. The CDR3 DNA follows: TGTGCCAGCAGTTTATCAGGTTATGGCTACACCTTC. This gives the protein CASSLSGYGYTF.